The rows below give T cell receptor beta chains drawn from one sample of a study of blood T cells in healthy people across ages. Using its own MiXCR run on the 5' RACE reads, TCRdb lists one record per CDR3 protein. Of some 710,000 distinct CDR3 sequences in the sample, over 20% were seen once. Input material: blood. Receptors were obtained from a man aged 70-80 years in good health. Both conserved end residues are part of each CDR3. Fields, in order: J gene, V gene, clone size, D gene, CDR3 protein, CDR3 DNA. D genes are given only for firm matches. The size field is filled for only some rows; it gives once, few, many or a size class.

TRBJ1-2 | TRBV6-5 | few | - | CASSTLVGNYGYTF | TGTGCCAGCAGTACCCTGGTGGGGAACTATGGCTACACCTTC
TRBJ2-5 | TRBV20-1 | - | - | CSATGVGQETQYF | TGCAGTGCTACAGGGGTAGGACAAGAGACCCAGTACTTC
TRBJ1-5 | TRBV4-1 | - | - | CASSQDWRGVQPQHF | TGCGCCAGCAGCCAAGATTGGAGGGGGGTTCAGCCCCAGCATTTT
TRBJ2-7 | TRBV12-3/TRBV12-4 | many | - | CASSLMPRDYEQYF | TGTGCCAGCAGTTTAATGCCCCGGGACTACGAGCAGTACTTC
TRBJ2-1 | TRBV7-8 | - | TRBD2 | CASSPGASGTHEQFF | TGTGCCAGCAGCCCAGGGGCTAGCGGGACTCATGAGCAGTTCTTC
TRBJ2-7 | TRBV7-9 | - | TRBD2 | CASSLGLAVYEQYF | TGTGCCAGCAGCTTAGGACTAGCGGTGTACGAGCAGTACTTC
TRBJ2-5 | TRBV4-1 | few | - | CASSQNPWETQYF | TGCGCCAGCAGCCAAAATCCCTGGGAGACCCAGTACTTC
TRBJ2-7 | TRBV2 | few | - | CASSEVRVYEQYF | TGTGCCAGCAGTGAGGTCAGGGTCTACGAGCAGTACTTC
TRBJ1-2 | TRBV12-3/TRBV12-4 | - | - | CASSPGQRNGYTF | TGTGCCAGCAGCCCTGGACAGAGGAATGGCTACACCTTC
TRBJ2-3 | TRBV27 | few | - | CASSLRRPGGTDTQYF | TGTGCCAGCAGTTTACGGCGCCCCGGGGGCACAGATACGCAGTATTTT
TRBJ1-2 | TRBV6-5 | few | TRBD1 | CASSQDRAEGSIYGYTF | TGTGCCAGCAGCCAGGACAGGGCAGAGGGGTCTATTTATGGCTACACCTTC
TRBJ2-1 | TRBV20-1 | many | TRBD2 | CSARESRTSARNEQFF | TGCAGTGCTAGAGAGAGTCGGACTAGTGCGAGGAATGAGCAGTTCTTC
TRBJ1-5 | TRBV12-3/TRBV12-4 | - | - | CASSFTTVYQPQHF | TGTGCCAGCAGTTTTACGACAGTCTATCAGCCCCAGCATTTT
TRBJ1-2 | TRBV29-1 | - | - | CSVDEQADGYTF | TGCAGCGTTGACGAGCAGGCAGATGGCTACACCTTC
TRBJ2-3 | TRBV5-6 | few | - | CASSLVEGQTDTQYF | TGTGCCAGCAGCTTGGTAGAGGGTCAAACAGATACGCAGTATTTT
TRBJ2-1 | TRBV20-1 | few | TRBD2 | CSLKTSGAYNEQFF | TGCAGTTTAAAGACTAGCGGAGCCTACAATGAGCAGTTCTTC
TRBJ2-3 | TRBV14 | few | - | CASSPGSYAQYF | TGTGCCAGCAGCCCGGGATCTTACGCGCAGTATTTT
TRBJ2-7 | TRBV6-5 | few | - | CASSSYLDEQYF | TGTGCCAGCAGTTCCTACCTCGACGAGCAGTACTTC
TRBJ1-2 | TRBV18 | - | - | CASSPLPRDRRGYTF | TGTGCCAGCTCACCGTTACCAAGGGACCGGCGAGGCTACACCTTC
TRBJ1-1 | TRBV29-1 | few | TRBD1 | CSVDGTGVVAFF | TGCAGCGTTGATGGTACAGGGGTGGTAGCTTTCTTT
TRBJ2-1 | TRBV12-5 | - | - | CASGLVASGRSYNEQFF | TGTGCTAGTGGTTTGGTAGCGAGCGGGCGCTCCTACAATGAGCAGTTCTTC
TRBJ1-2 | TRBV6-5 | - | - | CASSYSGLVSYTF | TGTGCCAGCAGTTACTCGGGACTAGTTAGCTACACCTTC
TRBJ2-3 | TRBV20-1 | few | TRBD2 | CSAMVAGGADTQYF | TGCAGTGCTATGGTAGCGGGAGGGGCAGATACGCAGTATTTT
TRBJ1-1 | TRBV4-1 | - | - | CASSQEGYRTEAFF | TGCGCCAGCAGCCAAGAGGGGTACCGGACTGAAGCTTTCTTT
TRBJ1-1 | TRBV20-1 | - | - | CRTGPDTEAFF | TGCAGAACGGGTCCCGACACTGAAGCTTTCTTT
TRBJ2-3 | TRBV19 | - | - | CASSWGRISDTQYF | TGTGCCAGTAGTTGGGGGCGAATCTCCGATACGCAGTATTTT
TRBJ2-1 | TRBV12-3/TRBV12-4 | - | TRBD2 | CASSFVLGLAGGEQFF | TGTGCCAGCAGCTTCGTTTTGGGACTAGCGGGGGGTGAGCAGTTCTTC
TRBJ2-3 | TRBV5-4 | few | - | CASSLDTNTDTQYF | TGTGCCAGCAGCTTGGATACGAACACAGATACGCAGTATTTT
TRBJ1-1 | TRBV28 | many | - | CASTPGEFF | TGTGCCAGCACCCCTGGTGAGTTCTTT